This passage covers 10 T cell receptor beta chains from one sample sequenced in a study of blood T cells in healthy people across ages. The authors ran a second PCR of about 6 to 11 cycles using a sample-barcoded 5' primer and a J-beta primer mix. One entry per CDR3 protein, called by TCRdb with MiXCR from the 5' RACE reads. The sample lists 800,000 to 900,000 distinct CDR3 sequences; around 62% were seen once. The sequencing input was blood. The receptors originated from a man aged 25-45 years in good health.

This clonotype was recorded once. The DNA of the CDR3 is TGTGCCAGCACCGGACTAGCGGGGGGAGTTGAGCAGTTCTTC. Translation: CASTGLAGGVEQFF. The gene calls are TRBV12-3 or TRBV12-4 and TRBJ2-1; 14 bases are shared with TRBD2. The CDR3 length is 14 residues. V was clipped by 7 bases and J by 9 bases; unmatched bases: 5.

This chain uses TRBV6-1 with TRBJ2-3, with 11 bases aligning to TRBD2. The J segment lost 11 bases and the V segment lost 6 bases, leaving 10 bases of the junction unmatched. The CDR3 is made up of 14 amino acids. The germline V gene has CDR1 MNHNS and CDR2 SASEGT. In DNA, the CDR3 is TGTGCCAGCAGGGGGCTAGCGGGGGGTCAGCTGCAGTATTTT. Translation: CASRGLAGGQLQYF.

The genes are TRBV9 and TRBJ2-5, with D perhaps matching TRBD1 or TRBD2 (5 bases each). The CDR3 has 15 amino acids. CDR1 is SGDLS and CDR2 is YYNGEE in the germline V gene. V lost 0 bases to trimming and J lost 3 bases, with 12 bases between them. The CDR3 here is CASSVDWGPKETQYF. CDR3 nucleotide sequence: TGTGCCAGCAGCGTAGATTGGGGACCAAAAGAGACCCAGTACTTC.

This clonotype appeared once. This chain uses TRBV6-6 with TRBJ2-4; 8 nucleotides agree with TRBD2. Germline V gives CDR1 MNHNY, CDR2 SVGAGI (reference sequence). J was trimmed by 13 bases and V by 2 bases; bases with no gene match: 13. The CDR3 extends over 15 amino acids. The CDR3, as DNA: TGTGCCAGCAGTTACGTCGGGACTAGTAATTATGAGCAGTACTTC. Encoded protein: CASSYVGTSNYEQYF.

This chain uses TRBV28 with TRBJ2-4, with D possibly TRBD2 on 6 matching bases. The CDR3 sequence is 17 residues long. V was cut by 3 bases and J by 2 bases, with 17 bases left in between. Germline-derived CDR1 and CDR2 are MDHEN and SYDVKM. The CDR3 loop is CASSFFRDSFSKNIQYF. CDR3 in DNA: TGTGCCAGCAGTTTCTTCCGGGACTCCTTTTCCAAAAACATTCAGTACTTC.

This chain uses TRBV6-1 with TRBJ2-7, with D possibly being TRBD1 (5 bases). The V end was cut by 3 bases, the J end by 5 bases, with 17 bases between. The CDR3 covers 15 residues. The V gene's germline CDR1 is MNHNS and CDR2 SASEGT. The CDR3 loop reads CASSDGRGRVNEQYF. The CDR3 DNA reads TGTGCCAGCAGTGATGGAAGGGGAAGGGTAAACGAGCAGTACTTC.

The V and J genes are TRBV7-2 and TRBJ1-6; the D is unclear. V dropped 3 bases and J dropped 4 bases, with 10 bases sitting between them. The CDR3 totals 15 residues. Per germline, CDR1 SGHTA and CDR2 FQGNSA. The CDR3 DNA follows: TGTGCCAGCAGCTTCCACGACTCTTATAATTCACCCCTCCACTTT. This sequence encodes CASSFHDSYNSPLHF.

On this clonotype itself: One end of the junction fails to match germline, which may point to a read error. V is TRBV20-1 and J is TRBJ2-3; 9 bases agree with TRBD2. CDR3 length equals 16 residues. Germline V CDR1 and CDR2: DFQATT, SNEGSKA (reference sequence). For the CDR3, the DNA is TGCAGTGCTACGGGGGAGACTAGCGGTAGCACAGATGCGCAGTATTTT. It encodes CSATGETSGSTDAQYF.

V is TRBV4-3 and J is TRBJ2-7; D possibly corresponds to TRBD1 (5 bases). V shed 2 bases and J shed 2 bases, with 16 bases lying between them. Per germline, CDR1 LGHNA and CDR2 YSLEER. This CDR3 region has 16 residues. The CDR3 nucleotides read TGCGCCAGCAGCCAATTAATGTACAGGCCTCCCTACGAGCAGTACTTC. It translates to CASSQLMYRPPYEQYF.

The CDR3 is CASSEDREIGGYTF. For the CDR3, the DNA is TGTGCCAGCAGCGAGGACAGGGAGATTGGTGGCTACACCTTC. The V and J genes are TRBV9 and TRBJ1-2; TRBD1 aligns across 8 bases. The CDR3 consists of 14 residues. CDR1 is SGDLS, CDR2 YYNGEE, per germline. The V segment lost 3 bases and the J segment 7 bases; nucleotides outside the gene matches: 8.